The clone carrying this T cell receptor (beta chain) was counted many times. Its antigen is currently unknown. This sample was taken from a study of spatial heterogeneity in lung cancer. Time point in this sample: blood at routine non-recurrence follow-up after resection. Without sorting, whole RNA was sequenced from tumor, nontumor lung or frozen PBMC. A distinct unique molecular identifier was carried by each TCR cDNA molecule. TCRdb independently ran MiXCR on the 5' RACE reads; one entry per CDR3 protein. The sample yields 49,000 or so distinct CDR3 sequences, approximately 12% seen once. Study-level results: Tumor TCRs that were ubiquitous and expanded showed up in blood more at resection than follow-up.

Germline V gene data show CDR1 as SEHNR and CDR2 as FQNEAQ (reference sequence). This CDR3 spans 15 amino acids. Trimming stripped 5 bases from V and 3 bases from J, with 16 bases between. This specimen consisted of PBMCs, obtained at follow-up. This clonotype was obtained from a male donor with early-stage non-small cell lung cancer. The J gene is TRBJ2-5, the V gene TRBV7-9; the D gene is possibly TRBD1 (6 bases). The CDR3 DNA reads TGTGCCAGCAGCCCCCGAGGGACACAGAAAGAGACCCAGTACTTC. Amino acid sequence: CASSPRGTQKETQYF.